Listed here are 9 T cell receptor beta chains from one sample, sequenced in a study of shared clonotypes between healthy human individuals (dated by TCRdb to 2020 to 2021). The receptor library was made with the immunoSEQ multiplex PCR assay. TCRdb mirrors the immuneACCESS table, restricted to in-frame sequences. Some clones are absent from its copies; in checked studies, under half trace to an unresolved V gene, and the reason for the others is unknown. The sample contains some 95,000 clones, 67% of them found a single time. The ten largest clonotypes hold 45% of the sample. Sequencing input: memory CD8+ T cells sorted from blood. The sample's cell subset or site, from its label and the paper: CD45RO+ cells pooled with CCR7-negative TemRA cells. These receptors all come from a man aged 30-40 years in good health.

This clone was found many times. The chain carries TRBV27 and TRBJ1-2; no clear D gene. The CDR3 sequence is 13 residues long. V was cut by 5 bases and J by 7 bases, with 14 bases left in between. The germline gives CDR1 MNHEY, CDR2 SMNVEV (reference sequence). The CDR3 nucleotides read TGTGCCAGCAGTCCCCGCCATAGGAGTGGCTACACCTTC. Amino acids: CASSPRHRSGYTF.

The chain uses TRBV5-4 and TRBJ2-1; 9 positions agree with TRBD2. From germline, CDR1 is SGHNT and CDR2 YYREEE (reference sequence). This CDR3 spans 14 amino acids. V was pared by 1 base and J by 5 bases, with 1 base of the junction left unmatched. Here the CDR3 DNA reads TGTGCCAGCAGCTTGACTAGCGGGCACAATGAGCAGTTCTTC. Its protein is CASSLTSGHNEQFF.

V is TRBV13 and J is TRBJ1-4; 10 nucleotides line up with TRBD1. Germline assignment: CDR1 PRHDT and CDR2 FYEKMQ (reference sequence). This CDR3 is 14 amino acids long. After removal of 5 bases from V and 5 bases from J, the junction contained 2 bases not matched to a gene. CDR3 coding DNA: TGTGCCAGCAGCCGGACAGGGGGGAATGAAAAACTGTTTTTT. Protein: CASSRTGGNEKLFF.

V usage is TRBV5-1 and J usage is TRBJ2-3; a possible D gene is TRBD2 (5 bases). CDR1 is SGHRS, CDR2 YFSETQ, per germline. This CDR3 is 14 amino acids long. With 5 bases removed from V and 1 base from J, the gap between germline ends came to 11 bases. As DNA, the CDR3 is TGCGCCAGCAGTAGCCTGGAGGGCACAGATACGCAGTATTTT. It specifies CASSSLEGTDTQYF.

This clone was seen repeatedly, ten times or more. An end of the junction does not agree with germline; a read error may underlie this. The chain uses TRBV29-1 and TRBJ1-2; tentatively, D is TRBD1 (5 bases). There are 9 residues in the CDR3. Germline V gene lookup returns CDR1 SQVTM and CDR2 ANQGSEA. The CDR3 DNA follows: TGCAGCGTTGATCCCAGGGATCCCTTC. It specifies CSVDPRDPF. Using reference TRBV29-1 and TRBJ1-2 for the parts outside the CDR3, the full variable domain is SAVISQKPSRDICQRGTSLTIQCQVDSQVTMMFWYRQQPGQSLTLIATANQGSEATYESGFVIDKFPISRPNLTFSTLTVSNMSPEDSSIYLCSVDPRDPFGSGTRLTVV.

This clone was picked up a small number of times. The gene calls are TRBV27 and TRBJ1-2, with TRBD1 identical over 7 bases. With V trimmed by 7 bases and J by 6 bases, 11 bases remained unmatched. Germline values: CDR1 MNHEY, CDR2 SMNVEV (reference sequence). CDR3 size: 14 residues. CDR3 nucleotide sequence: TGTGCCAGCACCTCCCAAACAGGGGTGGATGGCTACACCTTC. Amino acids: CASTSQTGVDGYTF.

The chain is built from TRBV2 and TRBJ2-2, with D possibly TRBD1 on 5 matching bases. This CDR3 contains 16 residues. The ends were cut back, 4 bases at V and 0 bases at J, with 12 bases in the middle. Germline V gene lookup returns CDR1 SNHLY and CDR2 FYNNEI. The CDR3 DNA is TGTGCCAGCAGTGTAGACAGCTTCGCGAACACCGGGGAGCTGTTTTTT. It is translated as CASSVDSFANTGELFF.

The chain employs TRBV15 and TRBJ1-2, with TRBD1 matching over 8 bases. The CDR3 extends over 15 amino acids. In germline, CDR1 is LNHNV, CDR2 YYDKDF (reference sequence). The trim removed 3 bases at V and 5 bases at J, leaving 8 bases unmatched. Written as DNA, the CDR3 is TGTGCCACCAGCAGTCCGGACAGGGCCTTTTATGGCTACACCTTC. Its translation: CATSSPDRAFYGYTF.

This sequence joins TRBV7-2 and TRBJ2-7; no definite D call. The CDR3 is 14 amino acids. With 5 bases removed from V and 1 base from J, the gap between germline ends came to 12 bases. Per the germline V gene, CDR1 is SGHTA and CDR2 is FQGNSA. CDR3 amino acids: CASSQPPGSYEQYF. DNA for the CDR3: TGTGCCAGCAGCCAACCTCCCGGGTCCTACGAGCAGTACTTC. The full variable domain, rest sourced from reference TRBV7-2 and TRBJ2-7, is GAGVSQSPSNKVTEKGKDVELRCDPISGHTALYWYRQSLGQGLEFLIYFQGNSAPDKSGLPSDRFSAERTGGSVSTLTIQRTQQEDSAVYLCASSQPPGSYEQYFGPGTRLTVT.